This T cell receptor beta chain was retrieved from a study of CD8 T cells in ankylosing spondylitis. This CDR3 comprises 15 residues. Germline CDR1 is LNHNV and CDR2 is YYDKDF (reference sequence). Trimming cost V 0 bases and J 1 base, with 10 bases left between them. This clonotype was found many times. Making use of molecular barcodes, quantitative 5'-RACE generated TCR beta libraries. Each CDR3 protein is one row after TCRdb ran MiXCR on the 5' RACE reads. The repertoire includes some 140,000 distinct CDR3 sequences, 7.5% to 9.5% of them detected once, and 6% to 8% sits in the top ten. V gene TRBV15 combines with J gene TRBJ2-7; D is perhaps TRBD1 (5 bases). The TCR originated in a male donor with ankylosing spondylitis. Sequencing used synovial fluid, either unsorted or a sorted T cell fraction (not recorded which). CDR3 protein: CATSRDGARSYEQYF. The CDR3 coding sequence is TGTGCCACCAGCAGAGATGGGGCCCGTTCCTACGAGCAGTACTTC.